Presented here are 30 T cell receptor beta chains from one specimen sequenced in a study of T cells in Graves' hyperthyroidism and ophthalmopathy. TCR beta CDR3 regions were amplified from RNA. An initial round of RT-PCR targeting the TCR CDR3 relied on the HTBI primer set. Each CDR3 protein is one row after TCRdb ran MiXCR on the multiplex PCR reads. The sample has hundreds of thousands of distinct CDR3 sequences; 38% are singletons. Sequencing used blood. The source is a man younger than 35 with Graves' hyperthyroidism.

This clonotype was seen once. The chain is built from TRBV13 and TRBJ2-7; 10 bases map to TRBD2. V lost 1 base and J lost 5; bases outside the gene matches: 8. The germline gives CDR1 PRHDT, CDR2 FYEKMQ (reference sequence). CDR3 length: 16 amino acids. The chain's CDR3 is CASSLDPAGGLDEQYF. DNA for the CDR3: TGTGCCAGCAGCTTAGACCCAGCGGGGGGGTTGGACGAGCAGTACTTC.

This clonotype was picked up one time. The chain has TRBV25-1 and TRBJ2-7; TRBD2 agrees at 9 bases. V gave up 4 bases and J gave up 1 base; unmatched junction bases: 5. The CDR3 totals 15 residues. Per germline, CDR1 MGHDK and CDR2 SYGVNS. CDR3 region: CASSGGLAGSYEQYF. Written as DNA, the CDR3 is TGTGCCAGCAGTGGGGGACTAGCTGGGTCCTACGAGCAGTACTTC.

The V gene is TRBV19, the J gene TRBJ1-1, with D unresolved. The germline CDR1 and CDR2 sequences are LNHDA and SQIVND (reference sequence). The V and J ends lost 4 bases and 12 bases respectively, with 15 bases between them. The length of the CDR3 is 12 residues. CDR3 in amino acids: CASSTLGLASFF. The CDR3, as DNA: TGTGCCAGTAGTACCCTTGGACTAGCCTCTTTCTTT.

The rearrangement uses TRBV19 and TRBJ1-5, with D perhaps TRBD1 (6 bases). Between the trimmed V and J ends, which lost 3 bases and 7 bases, there was a span of 22 bases. Looked up from germline, CDR1 is LNHDA and CDR2 is SQIVND (reference sequence). The CDR3 spans 17 residues. The CDR3 DNA sequence: TGTGCCAGTAGTATCCCGGACAGATTCTGGCGGGGACAGCCCCAGCATTTT. Encoded protein: CASSIPDRFWRGQPQHF.

The rearrangement uses TRBV7-9 and TRBJ1-4; no clear D gene. Germline V gene sequence: CDR1 SEHNR, CDR2 FQNEAQ (reference sequence). The CDR3 has 13 amino acids. Trimming cost V 6 bases and J 10 bases, with 15 bases left between them. CDR3 bases: TGTGCCAGCAGTCGACCGTATGGCGGAAAACTGTTTTTT. This codes for CASSRPYGGKLFF.

This clonotype was seen a few times. This rearrangement joins TRBV6-1 to TRBJ1-6; D gene ambiguous. The V gene's germline CDR1 is MNHNS and CDR2 SASEGT. The CDR3 contains 13 residues. The V gene lost 0 bases and the J gene lost 8 bases, with 5 bases spanning the gap. The chain's CDR3 is CASSEAGDSPLHF. The CDR3 nucleotides read TGTGCCAGCAGTGAAGCAGGCGATTCACCCCTCCACTTT.

This clonotype has at least ten counts. This sequence joins TRBV19 and TRBJ1-2; D may be TRBD1 (6 bases). Germline CDR1 is LNHDA and CDR2 is SQIVND (reference sequence). This CDR3 comprises 13 residues. V lost 8 bases and J lost 2, with 12 bases in between. CDR3 sequence: CASLDSQNYGYTF. The CDR3 DNA is TGTGCCAGTTTGGACAGCCAGAACTATGGCTACACCTTC.

As concerns this clonotype: This may be a read error, as it is one base from a much larger clone. The chain joins TRBV2 to TRBJ2-5; TRBD1 aligns across 10 bases. CDR3 size: 14 residues. CDR1 SNHLY and CDR2 FYNNEI come from the germline V gene. Written as DNA, the CDR3 is TGTGCCGGCAGTCGAGGACAGGGGGGAGAGACCCAGTACTTC. Translation gives CAGSRGQGGETQYF.

The chain couples TRBV15 to TRBJ1-5; D gene ambiguous. V was trimmed by 3 bases and J by 3 bases, leaving 12 bases between them. Germline values: CDR1 LNHNV, CDR2 YYDKDF (reference sequence). The CDR3 totals 15 residues. CDR3 nucleotide sequence: TGTGCCACCAGCAGCTTGGGAGGGATCAATCAGCCCCAGCATTTT. Translation gives CATSSLGGINQPQHF. The complete variable domain, with remaining parts taken from reference TRBV15 and TRBJ1-5, reads DAMVIQNPRYQVTQFGKPVTLSCSQTLNHNVMYWYQQKSSQAPKLLFHYYDKDFNNEADTPDNFQSRRPNTSFCFLDIRSPGLGDTAMYLCATSSLGGINQPQHFGDGTRLSIL.

This clonotype showed up many times. The chain recombines TRBV20-1 with TRBJ1-1; TRBD1 is a possible D gene (5 bases). CDR3 length: 11 residues. Trimming took off 7 bases at V and 1 base at J, with 7 bases between the two ends. Germline loops: CDR1 DFQATT, CDR2 SNEGSKA (reference sequence). In DNA, the CDR3 is TGCAGTGAGGGGTCGAACACTGAAGCTTTCTTT. Translating gives CSEGSNTEAFF.

The CDR3 loop reads CASSQLRAPYEQYF. For the CDR3, the DNA is TGTGCCAGCAGCCAACTTCGGGCCCCCTACGAGCAGTACTTC. The chain couples TRBV9 to TRBJ2-7; the D is unclear. V was shortened by 4 bases and J by 2 bases, with 13 bases between the two germline ends. The V gene's germline CDR1 is SGDLS and CDR2 YYNGEE. The CDR3 has 14 residues.

This sequence joins TRBV7-2 and TRBJ1-1; no firm D call. The CDR3 loop spans 10 amino acids. The germline V gene encodes CDR1 SGHTA and CDR2 FQGNSA. Trimming pared 1 base from V and 14 bases from J, leaving 8 bases between. This chain's CDR3 is CASSLGAGFF. The DNA of the CDR3 is TGTGCCAGCAGCTTAGGGGCAGGATTCTTT.

This chain links TRBV29-1 with TRBJ1-2, with D possibly matching TRBD1 (6 bases). Per germline, CDR1 SQVTM and CDR2 ANQGSEA. This CDR3 region has 13 residues. CDR3 nucleotides: TGCAGTTTAGATGGGGGCTTAAACTATGGCTACACCTTC. Protein: CSLDGGLNYGYTF.

This clonotype was seen only a few times. The germline gene is not matched at one end of the junction; a read error may be the cause. The V call is TRBV7-9, the J call TRBJ2-7, with D maybe TRBD1 (6 bases). The CDR3 contains 16 residues. Looked up from germline, CDR1 is SEHNR and CDR2 is FQNEAQ (reference sequence). CDR3: CASSQDVQGLSYEQYF. The CDR3 region has the DNA TGCGCCAGCAGCCAAGATGTACAGGGCCTCTCCTACGAGCAGTACTTC.

The chain combines TRBV6-1 with TRBJ2-7; tentatively, D is TRBD2 (6 bases). CDR1 is MNHNS, CDR2 SASEGT, per germline. This CDR3 spans 15 amino acids. Trimming took 0 bases from V and 2 from J, leaving 11 bases between them. This CDR3 is CASSEARGVPYEQYF. The CDR3 DNA sequence: TGTGCCAGCAGTGAAGCGCGGGGCGTCCCCTACGAGCAGTACTTC.

V gene TRBV7-8 combines with J gene TRBJ1-2; D not resolved. V was shortened by 1 base and J by 5 bases, with 14 bases between the two germline ends. Germline values: CDR1 SGHVS, CDR2 FQNEAQ. CDR3 length equals 15 residues. This chain's CDR3 is CASSLDSQPFYGYTF. CDR3 DNA: TGTGCCAGCAGCTTAGATTCACAACCTTTTTATGGCTACACCTTC.

As concerns this clonotype: Its ends do not fully match the called genes, so a read error is possible. In DNA form, the CDR3 reads TGCGCCAGCGGCCAAGAGGGTACGGACGCCTATGGCTACACCTTC. Translation: CASGQEGTDAYGYTF. The chain recombines TRBV4-1 with TRBJ1-2; no clear D. Germline values: CDR1 MGHRA, CDR2 YSYEKL. This CDR3 region has 15 residues.

This clonotype was seen only a few times. The chain links TRBV5-1 to TRBJ2-7, with D maybe TRBD2 (6 bases). The CDR3 extends over 16 amino acids. Germline CDR1 SGHRS, CDR2 YFSETQ. Trimming left V 4 bases short and J 0 bases short, with 17 bases between. The CDR3 loop is CASSSGEDGSSYEQYF. The CDR3 region has the DNA TGCGCCAGCAGCAGCGGTGAGGACGGGAGCTCCTACGAGCAGTACTTC.

This clonotype was counted between two and nine times. The J gene is TRBJ1-5, the V gene TRBV19, with a weak D call TRBD1 (5 bases). Trimming took off 9 bases at V and 5 bases at J, with 14 bases between the two ends. This CDR3 has 13 residues. Germline CDR1 and CDR2: LNHDA and SQIVND (reference sequence). The CDR3 nucleotides are TGTGCCAGCCTGGACAAGGGCTATCAGCCCCAGCATTTT. The encoded protein is CASLDKGYQPQHF.

This clonotype was seen at least ten times. The chain carries TRBV20-1 and TRBJ1-6; a possible D gene is TRBD1 (6 bases). V was clipped by 3 bases and J by 7 bases, with 10 bases between them. CDR1 is DFQATT, CDR2 SNEGSKA, per germline (reference sequence). The CDR3 totals 13 residues. The CDR3 spells CSASGQGNSPLHF. The CDR3 coding sequence is TGCAGTGCTAGTGGGCAGGGGAATTCACCCCTCCACTTT.

In regard to this clonotype: A read error may be the cause here, since a much bigger clone is one base away. The DNA of the CDR3 is TGTGCCACCCGTAAAGTAGGTCAGCCCCAGCATTTT. Translation gives CATRKVGQPQHF. The V call is TRBV6-9, the J call TRBJ1-5; the D is unclear. This CDR3 has 12 amino acids. V was shortened by 10 bases and J by 6 bases, with 13 bases between the two germline ends. Germline V lookup: CDR1 MNHGY, CDR2 SVAAGI.

This clonotype was observed a handful of times. The chain joins TRBV2 to TRBJ2-2; possible D gene TRBD2, 7 bases. CDR1 is SNHLY and CDR2 is FYNNEI in the germline V gene. V lost 7 bases, J lost 4 bases, and 13 bases lay in between. The CDR3 covers 14 residues. The CDR3 spells CASIGGLSTGELFF. The CDR3 DNA reads TGTGCCAGCATCGGGGGGCTGAGCACCGGGGAGCTGTTTTTT.

The chain combines TRBV10-3 with TRBJ1-5; D gene unclear. The V end was cut by 10 bases, the J end by 4 bases, with 20 bases between. CDR3 size: 15 residues. Per germline, CDR1 ENHRY and CDR2 SYGVKD. CDR3 sequence reads: CASRIDPGSNQPQHF. The CDR3 DNA sequence: TGTGCCAGCAGGATCGACCCAGGCAGTAATCAGCCCCAGCATTTT.

The CDR3 DNA is TGCAGTGCTAGAGATCCTAGCCCTGATGAAAAACTGTTTTTT. Protein: CSARDPSPDEKLFF. The V and J genes are TRBV20-1 and TRBJ1-4; D is uncertain. Germline V gives CDR1 DFQATT, CDR2 SNEGSKA (reference sequence). V was clipped by 0 bases and J by 6 bases, with 11 bases between them. The CDR3 contains 14 residues.

The chain has TRBV15 and TRBJ1-2; 7 nucleotides match TRBD1. The CDR3 loop spans 17 amino acids. The V gene end was trimmed by 0 bases and the J gene end by 8 bases; junction bases not matched to a gene: 15. Germline-derived CDR1 and CDR2 are LNHNV and YYDKDF (reference sequence). The CDR3 DNA sequence: TGTGCCACCAGCAGAGAAAGGGACAGTTCCTTTCCCCGGGGCTACACCTTC. Protein sequence: CATSRERDSSFPRGYTF.

This clonotype was observed a handful of times. V gene TRBV9 combines with J gene TRBJ1-1; D remains unclear. Deletions cut 0 bases from V and 5 bases from J, with 11 bases between. This CDR3 has 14 residues. Germline V gene sequence: CDR1 SGDLS, CDR2 YYNGEE. The CDR3 loop reads CASSVDPRKTEAFF. The DNA for the CDR3 is TGTGCCAGCAGCGTAGACCCCAGAAAGACTGAAGCTTTCTTT.

The chain recombines TRBV7-6 with TRBJ1-1; 8 nucleotides agree with TRBD1. This CDR3 region has 15 residues. The V and J ends lost 1 base and 6 bases, in that order; junction bases with no gene match: 7. Germline CDR1 is SGHVS and CDR2 is FNYEAQ. The CDR3 DNA sequence: TGTGCCAGCAGCTTAGAGTCAGGGGGCGTCGCTGAAGCTTTCTTT. Amino acids: CASSLESGGVAEAFF.

This clonotype was seen a handful of times. This chain links TRBV9 with TRBJ2-7, with 8 bases that match TRBD1. The ends lost 3 bases at V and 3 bases at J; junction bases unmatched: 5. Germline V gene data show CDR1 as SGDLS and CDR2 as YYNGEE. This CDR3 comprises 14 residues. The CDR3 DNA reads TGTGCCAGCAGCGCACAGGGGGTCGGCTACGAGCAGTACTTC. It specifies CASSAQGVGYEQYF.

This clonotype has a handful of counts. The chain links TRBV5-1 to TRBJ1-2; 9 bases match TRBD1. V gave up 4 bases and J gave up 5 bases; unmatched junction bases: 9. CDR1 and CDR2 from the germline V gene are SGHRS and YFSETQ. This CDR3 contains 15 residues. CDR3 DNA: TGCGCCAGCAGCCCGGATACAGGGGGCGCTTATGGCTACACCTTC. It specifies CASSPDTGGAYGYTF.

This clonotype was detected a few times. V and J are TRBV29-1 and TRBJ1-1, with D possibly being TRBD1 (6 bases). Germline loops: CDR1 SQVTM, CDR2 ANQGSEA. V lost 1 base and J lost 8, with 23 bases in between. CDR3 length equals 16 residues. The CDR3 DNA reads TGCAGCGTTGAAGGTCTTTGGGCCAGGGGTCCGGAAGAAGCTTTCTTT. Protein product: CSVEGLWARGPEEAFF.